This TCR beta chain was recovered during a study of T cell responses to AZD1222 COVID-19 vaccine. Study-level points and caveats: Among the donors, most were white British and more were female, and clonal diversity was possibly underestimated. Receipt of two AZD1222 doses was followed by a rise in Spike-specific TCR breadth and depth. Recipients of AZD1222 seropositive at baseline numbered only 6 or 7.

Data came from immunoSEQ multiplex PCR; TCRdb stores just in-frame clones and leaves some out. The profile covers roughly 120,000 clones, with roughly 88% appearing a single time and more than 3% taken by the ten largest. With respect to this clone: The antigen is undetermined.

The CDR3 totals 16 residues. V lost 11 bases to trimming and J lost 3 bases, with 24 bases between them. Germline V gene lookup returns CDR1 ENHRY and CDR2 SYGVKD. This receptor was identified in an adult in good health. The chain joins TRBV10-3 to TRBJ2-3; possibly TRBD1 for D (6 bases). The sample consisted of peripheral blood, taken on day 0 of AZD1222 vaccination. The CDR3: CAVKDGQGSWTDTQYF. The CDR3 DNA sequence: TGTGCCGTTAAAGATGGGCAGGGGTCTTGGACAGATACGCAGTATTTT.